The source of this TCR beta chain is a study of T cell responses to AZD1222 COVID-19 vaccine. For the study at large: Pooled samples include second doses given at about 4 or 12 weeks. General study findings and limits: Researchers took repertoire samples only after the peak T cell response had come. Receipt of two AZD1222 doses was followed by a rise in Spike-specific TCR breadth and depth.

Regarding this clone: Its antigen is not identified.

The assay was immunoSEQ multiplex PCR, and TCRdb's table has in-frame clones only and misses some. The profile shows over 150,000 clones, around nine tenths of them singletons. Trimming pared 1 base from V and 1 base from J, leaving 10 bases between. This CDR3 region has 15 residues. The germline V gene encodes CDR1 SGHAT and CDR2 FQNNGV. Source: peripheral blood, taken on day 0 of AZD1222 vaccination. The sequence was collected from an adult in good health. The V and J genes are TRBV11-2 and TRBJ2-5, with D perhaps TRBD1 (5 bases). This chain's CDR3 is CASSLVRTGQETQYF. Written as DNA, the CDR3 is TGTGCCAGCAGCTTAGTAAGAACAGGCCAAGAGACCCAGTACTTC.